The rows below give T cell receptor beta chains drawn from one sample of a study of patients and donors after allogeneic stem cell transplantation. TCRdb itself ran the RT-PCR reads through MiXCR, one entry per CDR3 protein. Among 15,000 or so distinct CDR3 sequences, 25% to 30% were seen once, and the ten largest hold around 39%. Sequencing used blood, either unsorted or a sorted T cell fraction (not recorded which). All receptors come from a human donor who was either an allogeneic HSCT recipient or a stem cell or donor lymphocyte infusion donor (not recorded which). It is not recorded whose cells these are; they may come from a transplant donor. CDR3s include the opening cysteine and the closing phenylalanine or tryptophan.

>TRBJ1-1|TRBV25-1
CASSEYVENTEAFF
>TRBJ2-3|TRBV7-9
CASNRRSTDTQYF
>TRBJ2-7|TRBV19
CASSMRADVYSYEQYF
>TRBJ1-1|TRBV28
CASSAGLLNTEAFF
>TRBJ1-2|TRBV7-2
CASSTVGQGLYGYTF
>TRBJ1-5|TRBV12-3/TRBV12-4
CASSWGQARSQPQHF
>TRBJ1-1|TRBV7-9
CASSQGLGTEAFF
>TRBJ1-6|TRBV3-1
CASSQVGRGNSPLHF
>TRBJ1-3|TRBV5-1
CASSLAGSRVGNTIYF
>TRBJ1-1|TRBV5-1
CASSRGTGFATEAFF
>TRBJ1-6|TRBV4-1
CASSHRIMQARYNSPLHF
>TRBJ1-3|TRBV3-1
CASSLVGNSGNTIYF
>TRBJ1-1|TRBV27
CASSLVANTEAFF
>TRBJ1-2|TRBV7-9
CARSLTGARYRGYTF
>TRBJ2-3|TRBV20-1
CSALRPSGGRTDTQYF
>TRBJ1-5|TRBV6-2/TRBV6-3
CASTPWMGSNQPQHF
>TRBJ1-1|TRBV28
CASSYQVYMNTEAFF
>TRBJ1-1|TRBV4-2
CASSLFRGVTEAFF
>TRBJ1-1|TRBV5-1
CASSLEEGRVKAEAFF
>TRBJ1-2|TRBV24-1
CATSDPGQGIYGYTF
>TRBJ1-1|TRBV21-1
CASSKAVNTEAFF
>TRBJ1-2|TRBV25-1
CASRTVGGYTF
>TRBJ1-2|TRBV5-6
CASSLGYYYGYTF
>TRBJ2-7|TRBV7-9
CASSPPTSYEQYF
>TRBJ2-1|TRBV6-2/TRBV6-3
CASSWSGQLFF
>TRBJ2-4|TRBV7-2
CASSFRTGPEAKNIQYF
>TRBJ1-2|TRBV6-2/TRBV6-3
CASSPRGNYGYTF
>TRBJ1-2|TRBV5-4
CASRPGEGVSYTF
>TRBJ1-5|TRBV7-8
CASSLGTGRQPQHF